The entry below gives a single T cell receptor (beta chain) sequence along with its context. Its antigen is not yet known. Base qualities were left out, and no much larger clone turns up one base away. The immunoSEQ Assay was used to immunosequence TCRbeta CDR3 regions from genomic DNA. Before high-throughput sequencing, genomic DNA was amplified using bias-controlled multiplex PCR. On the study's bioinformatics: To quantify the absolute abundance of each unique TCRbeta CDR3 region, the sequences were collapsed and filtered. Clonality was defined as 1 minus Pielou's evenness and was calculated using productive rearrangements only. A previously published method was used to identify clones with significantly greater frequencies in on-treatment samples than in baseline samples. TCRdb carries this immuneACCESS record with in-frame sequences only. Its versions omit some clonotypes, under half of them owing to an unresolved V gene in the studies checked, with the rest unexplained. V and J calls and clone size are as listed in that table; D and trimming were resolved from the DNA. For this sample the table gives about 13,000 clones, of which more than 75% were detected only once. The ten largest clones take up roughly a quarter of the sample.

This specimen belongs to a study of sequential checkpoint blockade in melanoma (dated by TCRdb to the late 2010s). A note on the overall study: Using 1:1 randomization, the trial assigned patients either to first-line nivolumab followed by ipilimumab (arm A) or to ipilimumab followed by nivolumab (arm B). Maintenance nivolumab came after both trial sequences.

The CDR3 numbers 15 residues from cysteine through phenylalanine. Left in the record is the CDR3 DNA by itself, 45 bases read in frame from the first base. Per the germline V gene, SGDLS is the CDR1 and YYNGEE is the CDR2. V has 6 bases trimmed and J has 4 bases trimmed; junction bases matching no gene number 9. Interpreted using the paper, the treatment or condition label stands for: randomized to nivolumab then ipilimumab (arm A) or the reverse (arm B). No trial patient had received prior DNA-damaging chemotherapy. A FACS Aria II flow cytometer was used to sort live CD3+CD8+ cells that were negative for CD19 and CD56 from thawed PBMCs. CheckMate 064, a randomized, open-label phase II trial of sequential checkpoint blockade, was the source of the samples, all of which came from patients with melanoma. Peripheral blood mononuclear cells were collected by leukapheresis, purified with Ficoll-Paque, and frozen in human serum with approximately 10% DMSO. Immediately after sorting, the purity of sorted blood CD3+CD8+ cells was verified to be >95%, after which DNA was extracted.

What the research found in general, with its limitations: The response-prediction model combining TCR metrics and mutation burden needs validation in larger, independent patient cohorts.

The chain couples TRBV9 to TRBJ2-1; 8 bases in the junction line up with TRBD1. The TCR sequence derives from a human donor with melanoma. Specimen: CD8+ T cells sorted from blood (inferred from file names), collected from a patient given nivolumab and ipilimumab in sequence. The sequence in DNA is TGTGCCAGCACCAACGGACAGGGCTCGTACAATGAGCAGTTCTTC. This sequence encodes CASTNGQGSYNEQFF. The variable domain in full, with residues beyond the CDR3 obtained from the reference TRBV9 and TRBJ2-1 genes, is DSGVTQTPKHLITATGQRVTLRCSPRSGDLSVYWYQQSLDQGLQFLIQYYNGEERAKGNILERFSAQQFPDLHSELNLSSLELGDSALYFCASTNGQGSYNEQFFGPGTRLTVL.